This T cell receptor (beta chain) derives from a study of OX40 agonist ivuxolimab in advanced cancers. The study, taken as a whole, reports: Fewer expanded clones were found on average in CD4+ than in CD8+ T cells.

This CDR3 spans 14 amino acids. Germline V gene lookup returns CDR1 LNHDA and CDR2 SQIVND (reference sequence). V was trimmed by 5 bases and J by 5 bases, leaving 12 bases between them. Clones were read by immunoSEQ multiplex PCR, and TCRdb kept only the in-frame ones, dropping some. The table lists 75,000 to 100,000 clones, around nine tenths of them singletons. Turning to this clone: Antigen specificity is unknown.

The chain recombines TRBV19 with TRBJ1-4, with a tentative D call TRBD1 (5 bases). This clonotype was obtained from an adult with an advanced solid tumor such as melanoma, head and neck, liver or kidney cancer. The sequencing used CD4+ or CD8+ T cells sorted from blood, collected in a trial of the OX40 agonist ivuxolimab. CDR3 nucleotide sequence: TGTGCCAGTAGTGTCGGGACGGTAAATGAAAAACTGTTTTTT. Protein sequence: CASSVGTVNEKLFF. Full variable domain (missing parts from reference TRBV19 and TRBJ1-4): DGGITQSPKYLFRKEGQNVTLSCEQNLNHDAMYWYRQDPGQGLRLIYYSQIVNDFQKGDIAEGYSVSREKKESFPLTVTSAQKNPTAFYLCASSVGTVNEKLFFGSGTQLSVL.